The table lists the clone carrying this TCR beta chain with many counts. Amplification of TCR beta CDR3 regions used RNA transcripts. The workflow started with a first-round RT-PCR run with HTBI primers and then moved on to a second-round multiplex PCR. TCRdb analysed the multiplex PCR reads with MiXCR anew, one entry per CDR3 protein. The table includes 500,000 to 700,000 distinct CDR3 sequences, about 20% detected once. This CDR3 has 14 residues. Germline-derived CDR1 and CDR2 are SQVTM and ANQGSEA. V lost 7 bases and J lost 1; bases outside the gene matches: 9. The data originate from a study of Graves' ophthalmopathy and Graves' hyperthyroidism.

The chain is built from TRBV29-1 and TRBJ2-7, with 8 bases aligning to TRBD1. The specimen was peripheral blood. The origin of this receptor is a young woman with stable Graves' hyperthyroidism. Some clones in this sample may be carry-over from other donors' samples. The CDR3 loop is CSAQQGVGSYEQYF. The CDR3 DNA follows: TGCAGCGCCCAACAGGGGGTCGGGTCCTACGAGCAGTACTTC.